The next 24 T cell receptor beta chains were all read from a single sample in a study of T cell responses to AZD1222 COVID-19 vaccine. Measured with immunoSEQ multiplex PCR; TCRdb has only the in-frame clones, and not every one. The data contain 110,000 to 150,000 clones, roughly 90% of them singletons. The specimen was peripheral blood, collected 28 days after the second AZD1222 dose. The origin of the receptors is an adult who received the AZD1222 COVID-19 vaccine.

For the CDR3, the DNA is TGTGCCAGCAGTTCTACAAGGGGACAGTATGGCTACACCTTC. This codes for CASSSTRGQYGYTF. The gene calls are TRBV28 and TRBJ1-2; TRBD1 matches at 7 bases. The germline gives CDR1 MDHEN, CDR2 SYDVKM. V was clipped by 4 bases and J by 5 bases; unmatched bases: 7. CDR3 size: 14 residues.

This clone was detected only a few times. V and J are TRBV7-9 and TRBJ1-1; D uncertain. Trimming removed 4 bases from V and 1 base from J, with 7 bases in between. Germline V gene data show CDR1 as SEHNR and CDR2 as FQNEAQ (reference sequence). The CDR3 sequence is 13 residues long. The CDR3 DNA sequence: TGTGCCAGCAGCTCAGCCCAGAACACTGAAGCTTTCTTT. Translated: CASSSAQNTEAFF.

This clone has just a few counts. V and J are TRBV24-1 and TRBJ1-3, with 10 bases identical to TRBD1. Trimming took 3 bases from V and 0 from J; bases not matched to a gene: 13. Per germline, CDR1 KGHDR and CDR2 SFDVKD. The CDR3 is made up of 20 amino acids. The CDR3 loop is CATSDTFRDRGSSSGNTIYF. CDR3 in DNA: TGTGCCACCAGTGATACTTTCCGGGACAGGGGTTCCAGCTCTGGAAACACCATATATTTT.

The J gene is TRBJ2-7, the V gene TRBV9; D uncertain. CDR3 length: 12 residues. CDR1 SGDLS and CDR2 YYNGEE come from the germline V gene. With 3 bases removed from V and 0 bases from J, the gap between germline ends came to 4 bases. CDR3 residues: CASSGTSYEQYF. Written as DNA, the CDR3 is TGTGCCAGCAGCGGGACCTCCTACGAGCAGTACTTC. Based on the CDR3 plus reference TRBV9 and TRBJ2-7, the full variable domain is DSGVTQTPKHLITATGQRVTLRCSPRSGDLSVYWYQQSLDQGLQFLIQYYNGEERAKGNILERFSAQQFPDLHSELNLSSLELGDSALYFCASSGTSYEQYFGPGTRLTVT.

CDR3 coding DNA: TGTGCCAGCAGTTACAGTGGGGGCCTTAGCTCCTACGAGCAGTACTTC. Amino acids: CASSYSGGLSSYEQYF. V gene TRBV6-5 combines with J gene TRBJ2-7; weak D call: TRBD1 (6 bases). The germline gives CDR1 MNHEY, CDR2 SVGAGI. This CDR3 is 16 amino acids long. V was shortened by 2 bases and J by 0 bases, with 14 bases between the two germline ends.

This clone was seen once. CDR3 DNA sequence: TGTGCCAGCTCACCCGCGACAGGGGGCAATCAGCCCCAGCATTTT. It is translated as CASSPATGGNQPQHF. This sequence joins TRBV18 and TRBJ1-5; 8 nucleotides align to TRBD1. Per germline, CDR1 KGHSH and CDR2 LQKENI. The CDR3 consists of 15 residues. The V gene end was trimmed by 3 bases and the J gene end by 2 bases; junction bases not matched to a gene: 3.

The CDR3 is CATSGSVVTDTQYF. The CDR3 coding sequence is TGTGCCACCAGTGGCTCTGTTGTAACAGATACGCAGTATTTT. The V call is TRBV24-1, the J call TRBJ2-3; no firm D call. Looked up from germline, CDR1 is KGHDR and CDR2 is SFDVKD. The V gene lost 5 bases and the J gene lost 3 bases, with 11 bases spanning the gap. The CDR3 has 14 amino acids.

CDR3 in DNA: TGTGCCAGCAGGACAGGGAGTATTGAAAAACTGTTTTTT. It yields the protein CASRTGSIEKLFF. The chain combines TRBV2 with TRBJ1-4, with 7 positions matching TRBD1. The CDR3 covers 13 residues. J lost 7 bases, V lost 6 bases, and 5 bases had no gene match. Germline V gene data show CDR1 as SNHLY and CDR2 as FYNNEI.

The CDR3: CASSFGDASYEQYF. Written as DNA, the CDR3 is TGCGCCAGCAGCTTCGGTGACGCCTCCTACGAGCAGTACTTC. The rearrangement joins TRBV5-1 to TRBJ2-7; D call uncertain. There are 14 residues in the CDR3. V lost 2 bases, J lost 0 bases, and 9 bases lay in between. The germline V gene has CDR1 SGHRS and CDR2 YFSETQ.

The gene calls are TRBV7-9 and TRBJ1-2; D uncertain. Germline V lookup: CDR1 SEHNR, CDR2 FQNEAQ (reference sequence). With 5 bases removed from V and 0 bases from J, the gap between germline ends came to 19 bases. The CDR3 covers 17 residues. CDR3 in DNA: TGTGCCAGCAGCCCTCCGTCAGGATTAAGCCCTAACTATGGCTACACCTTC. Encoded protein: CASSPPSGLSPNYGYTF.

The chain couples TRBV9 to TRBJ2-1, with D possibly matching TRBD2 (5 bases). V lost 4 bases, J lost 6 bases, and 14 bases lay in between. CDR1 is SGDLS and CDR2 is YYNGEE in the germline V gene. The CDR3 covers 14 residues. For the CDR3, the DNA is TGTGCCAGCAGCCCCACCGTAGCGACCAATGAGCAGTTCTTC. It codes for CASSPTVATNEQFF.

The chain combines TRBV19 with TRBJ1-6; TRBD1 aligns across 8 bases. CDR3 length equals 15 residues. The V segment lost 4 bases and the J segment 6 bases; nucleotides outside the gene matches: 5. Germline V gene sequence: CDR1 LNHDA, CDR2 SQIVND (reference sequence). The CDR3 nucleotides read TGTGCCAGTAGTACCTATCAGGGGGCTAATTCACCCCTCCACTTT. Translation: CASSTYQGANSPLHF.

The gene calls are TRBV19 and TRBJ1-5, with a weak D call TRBD1 (5 bases). Trimming took off 5 bases at V and 1 base at J, with 15 bases between the two ends. In germline, CDR1 is LNHDA, CDR2 SQIVND (reference sequence). CDR3 length: 16 residues. The CDR3 nucleotides are TGTGCCAGTAGTCAGGGACTTCGAGGGAGCAATCAGCCCCAGCATTTT. Its protein is CASSQGLRGSNQPQHF.

V gene TRBV13 combines with J gene TRBJ1-1, with a tentative D call TRBD1 (5 bases). Trimming left V 6 bases short and J 1 base short, with 9 bases between. CDR1 and CDR2 (germline): PRHDT, FYEKMQ (reference sequence). The CDR3 is 13 amino acids. CDR3 DNA sequence: TGTGCCAGCAGGGTCGGGGGGAACACTGAAGCTTTCTTT. Protein: CASRVGGNTEAFF.

V usage is TRBV29-1 and J usage is TRBJ2-5; D is uncertain. Germline V lookup: CDR1 SQVTM, CDR2 ANQGSEA. This CDR3 region has 13 residues. With 4 bases removed from V and 2 bases from J, the gap between germline ends came to 11 bases. Here the CDR3 DNA reads TGCAGCGTTGTTATTAGCAGTCAAGAGACCCAGTACTTC. Translating gives CSVVISSQETQYF.

The rearrangement links TRBV6-5 to TRBJ1-2; possibly TRBD1 for D (6 bases). The germline CDR1 and CDR2 sequences are MNHEY and SVGAGI. V was trimmed by 4 bases and J by 8 bases, leaving 11 bases between them. The CDR3 loop spans 12 amino acids. This chain's CDR3 is CASSSGVRGYTF. CDR3 sequence (DNA): TGTGCCAGCAGTTCAGGGGTGAGGGGCTACACCTTC.

V gene TRBV28 combines with J gene TRBJ2-7, with D unresolved. Per the germline V gene, CDR1 is MDHEN and CDR2 is SYDVKM. Trimming pared 4 bases from V and 2 bases from J, leaving 9 bases between. The CDR3 sequence is 13 residues long. The DNA for the CDR3 is TGTGCCAGCAGTTCCCACACTACCTACGAGCAGTACTTC. It yields the protein CASSSHTTYEQYF. Together with reference TRBV28 and TRBJ2-7, the CDR3 gives the full variable domain: DVKVTQSSRYLVKRTGEKVFLECVQDMDHENMFWYRQDPGLGLRLIYFSYDVKMKEKGDIPEGYSVSREKKERFSLILESASTNQTSMYLCASSSHTTYEQYFGPGTRLTVT.

The table lists this clone with a count of one. The chain joins TRBV18 to TRBJ1-2; D gene uncertain. Germline CDR1 reads KGHSH; CDR2 reads LQKENI. The CDR3 is made up of 11 amino acids. V was trimmed by 6 bases and J by 8 bases, leaving 10 bases between them. CDR3 loop: CASSDIYGYTF. The CDR3 DNA follows: TGTGCCAGCTCGGATATCTACGGCTACACCTTC.

The sample holds one count of this clone. V and J are TRBV7-2 and TRBJ1-5; D unresolved. The CDR3 has 13 amino acids. Germline values: CDR1 SGHTA, CDR2 FQGNSA. Trimming stripped 5 bases from V and 5 bases from J, with 10 bases between. The CDR3: CASSPEGDQPQHF. CDR3 DNA sequence: TGTGCCAGCAGCCCCGAGGGTGATCAGCCCCAGCATTTT.

This clone was found a few times. This sequence joins TRBV19 and TRBJ1-5; a possible D gene is TRBD1 (5 bases). CDR3 length: 11 amino acids. V lost 4 bases and J lost 12, with 10 bases in between. Germline CDR1 LNHDA, CDR2 SQIVND (reference sequence). The chain's CDR3 is CASSTGLLQHF. DNA of the CDR3: TGTGCCAGTAGTACGGGACTCCTCCAGCATTTT. Combining the CDR3 with reference TRBV19 and TRBJ1-5 gives the whole variable domain DGGITQSPKYLFRKEGQNVTLSCEQNLNHDAMYWYRQDPGQGLRLIYYSQIVNDFQKGDIAEGYSVSREKKESFPLTVTSAQKNPTAFYLCASSTGLLQHFGDGTRLSIL.

The chain has TRBV28 and TRBJ2-7; 7 bases map to TRBD1. CDR3 length: 15 amino acids. Per the germline V gene, CDR1 is MDHEN and CDR2 is SYDVKM. V trimming: 2 bases; J trimming: 1 base; junction bases outside the gene matches: 5. The DNA for the CDR3 is TGTGCCAGCAGTTTAGGGGGACAGCTTTCCTACGAGCAGTACTTC. Translating gives CASSLGGQLSYEQYF.

The chain joins TRBV9 to TRBJ1-5; D might be TRBD1 (6 bases). With 0 bases removed from V and 6 bases from J, the gap between germline ends came to 10 bases. The CDR3 totals 14 residues. The germline CDR1 and CDR2 sequences are SGDLS and YYNGEE. The CDR3 is CASSVALQGQPQHF. CDR3 DNA sequence: TGTGCCAGCAGCGTAGCATTACAGGGTCAGCCCCAGCATTTT. Full variable domain (rest looked up from reference TRBV9 and TRBJ1-5): DSGVTQTPKHLITATGQRVTLRCSPRSGDLSVYWYQQSLDQGLQFLIQYYNGEERAKGNILERFSAQQFPDLHSELNLSSLELGDSALYFCASSVALQGQPQHFGDGTRLSIL.

The chain combines TRBV6-5 with TRBJ2-5; D gene ambiguous. The CDR3 is 14 residues long. Trimming took 10 bases from V and 0 from J, leaving 15 bases between them. Germline CDR1 and CDR2: MNHEY and SVGAGI. This chain's CDR3 is CATSDPWYQETQYF. The CDR3, as DNA: TGTGCCACCTCGGACCCTTGGTACCAAGAGACCCAGTACTTC.

The chain uses TRBV7-2 and TRBJ1-6; TRBD1 might be the D (5 bases). With 6 bases removed from V and 3 bases from J, the gap between germline ends came to 15 bases. CDR1 SGHTA and CDR2 FQGNSA come from the germline V gene. This CDR3 has 16 amino acids. CDR3 coding DNA: TGTGCCAGCAGTGGAGTGGGGGGGAACTATAATTCACCCCTCCACTTT. Encoded protein: CASSGVGGNYNSPLHF.